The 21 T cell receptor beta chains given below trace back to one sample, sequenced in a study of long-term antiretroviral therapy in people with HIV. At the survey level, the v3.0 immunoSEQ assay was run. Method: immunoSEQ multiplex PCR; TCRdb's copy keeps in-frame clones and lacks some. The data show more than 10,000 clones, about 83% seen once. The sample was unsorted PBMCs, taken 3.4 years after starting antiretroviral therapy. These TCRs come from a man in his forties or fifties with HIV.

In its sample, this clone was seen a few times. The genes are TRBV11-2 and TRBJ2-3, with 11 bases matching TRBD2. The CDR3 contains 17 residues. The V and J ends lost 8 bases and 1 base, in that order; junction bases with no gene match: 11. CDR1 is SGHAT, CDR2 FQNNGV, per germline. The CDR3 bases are TGTGCCAGCGTAGGACTAGCGGGCGGAGGAGGCACAGATACGCAGTATTTT. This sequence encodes CASVGLAGGGGTDTQYF.

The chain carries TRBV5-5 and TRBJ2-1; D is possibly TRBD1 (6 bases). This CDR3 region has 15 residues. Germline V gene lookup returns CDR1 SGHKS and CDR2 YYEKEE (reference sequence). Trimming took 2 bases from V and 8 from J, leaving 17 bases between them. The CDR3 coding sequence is TGTGCCAGCAGCTTAGGTCCAGGGGCACAGTATGAGCAGTTCTTC. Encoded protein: CASSLGPGAQYEQFF.

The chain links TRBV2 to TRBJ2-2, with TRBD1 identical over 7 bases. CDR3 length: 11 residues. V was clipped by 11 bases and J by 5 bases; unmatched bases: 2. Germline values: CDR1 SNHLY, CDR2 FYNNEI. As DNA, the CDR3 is TGTGCCGGGGGACAGACCGGGGAGCTGTTTTTT. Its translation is CAGGQTGELFF.

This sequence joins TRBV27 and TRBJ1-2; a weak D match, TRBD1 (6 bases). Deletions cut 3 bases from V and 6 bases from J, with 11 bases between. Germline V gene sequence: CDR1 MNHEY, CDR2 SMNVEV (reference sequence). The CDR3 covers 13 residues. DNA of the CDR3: TGTGCCAGCAGTTTTAAGGGGGTAAATGGCTACACCTTC. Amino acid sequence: CASSFKGVNGYTF.

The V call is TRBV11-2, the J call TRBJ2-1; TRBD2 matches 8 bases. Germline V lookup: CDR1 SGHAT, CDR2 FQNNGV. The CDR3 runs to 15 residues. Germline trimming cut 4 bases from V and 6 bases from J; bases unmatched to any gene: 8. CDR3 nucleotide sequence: TGTGCCAGCAGCTCGGGGACTAGACCGGGCAATGAGCAGTTCTTC. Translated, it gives CASSSGTRPGNEQFF.

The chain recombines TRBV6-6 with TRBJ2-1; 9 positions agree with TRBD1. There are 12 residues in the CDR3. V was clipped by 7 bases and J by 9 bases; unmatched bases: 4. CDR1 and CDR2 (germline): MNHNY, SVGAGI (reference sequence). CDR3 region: CASTTGGSEQFF. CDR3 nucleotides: TGTGCCAGCACTACAGGGGGCAGTGAGCAGTTCTTC.

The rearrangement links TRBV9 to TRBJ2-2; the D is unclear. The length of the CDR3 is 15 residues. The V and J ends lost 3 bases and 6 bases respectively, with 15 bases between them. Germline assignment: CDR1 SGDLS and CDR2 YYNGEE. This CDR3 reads CASSGGTPGPGELFF. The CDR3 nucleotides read TGTGCCAGCAGCGGGGGAACACCCGGGCCCGGGGAGCTGTTTTTT.

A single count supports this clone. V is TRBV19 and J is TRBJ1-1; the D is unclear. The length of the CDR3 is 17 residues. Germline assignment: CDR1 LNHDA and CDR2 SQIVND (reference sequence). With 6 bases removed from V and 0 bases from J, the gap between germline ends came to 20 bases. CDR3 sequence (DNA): TGTGCCAGTAGAATCCTCGTAGCCCCAGACATGAACACTGAAGCTTTCTTT. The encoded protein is CASRILVAPDMNTEAFF.

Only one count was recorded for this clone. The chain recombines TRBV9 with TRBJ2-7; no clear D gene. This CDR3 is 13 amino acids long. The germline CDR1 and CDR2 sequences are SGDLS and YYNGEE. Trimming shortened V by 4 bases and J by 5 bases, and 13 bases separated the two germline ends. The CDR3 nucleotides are TGTGCCAGCAGCACGTCTGCTGGGAACGAGCAGTACTTC. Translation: CASSTSAGNEQYF.

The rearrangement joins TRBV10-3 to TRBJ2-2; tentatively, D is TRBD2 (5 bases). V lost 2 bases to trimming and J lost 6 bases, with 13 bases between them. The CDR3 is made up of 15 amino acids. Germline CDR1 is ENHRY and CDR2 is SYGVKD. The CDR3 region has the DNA TGTGCCATCAGTGAGGGTGGCGGGCGCGCCGGGGAGCTGTTTTTT. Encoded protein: CAISEGGGRAGELFF.

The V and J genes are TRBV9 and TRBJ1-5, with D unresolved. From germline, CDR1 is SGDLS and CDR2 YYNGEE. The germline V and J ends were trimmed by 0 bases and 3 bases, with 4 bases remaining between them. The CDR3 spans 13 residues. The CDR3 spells CASSVDPNQPQHF. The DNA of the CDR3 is TGTGCCAGCAGCGTAGATCCCAATCAGCCCCAGCATTTT.

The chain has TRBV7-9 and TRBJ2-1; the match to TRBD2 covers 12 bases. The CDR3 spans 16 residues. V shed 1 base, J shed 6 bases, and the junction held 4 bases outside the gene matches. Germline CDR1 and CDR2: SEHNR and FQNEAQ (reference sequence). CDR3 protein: CASSLGGLAGINEQFF. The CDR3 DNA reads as TGTGCCAGCAGCTTAGGTGGACTAGCGGGAATCAATGAGCAGTTCTTC. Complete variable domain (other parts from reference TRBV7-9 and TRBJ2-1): DTGVSQNPRHKITKRGQNVTFRCDPISEHNRLYWYRQTLGQGPEFLTYFQNEAQLEKSRLLSDRFSAERPKGSFSTLEIQRTEQGDSAMYLCASSLGGLAGINEQFFGPGTRLTVL.

The CDR3 DNA reads TGTGCCAGCAGTTTTATGGGGGCAACTGAAGCTTTCTTT. Translated, it gives CASSFMGATEAFF. The V gene is TRBV6-5, the J gene TRBJ1-1, with D possibly matching TRBD1 (6 bases). The CDR3 has 13 residues. Germline V gene sequence: CDR1 MNHEY, CDR2 SVGAGI. V was trimmed by 4 bases and J by 5 bases, leaving 11 bases between them.

DNA for the CDR3: TGTGCCAGCAGACCAAATAGCGGGAGGTGGTCGGATACGCAGTATTTT. It translates to CASRPNSGRWSDTQYF. The chain couples TRBV9 to TRBJ2-3, with 10 bases matching TRBD2. V gave up 5 bases and J gave up 6 bases; unmatched junction bases: 12. CDR1 is SGDLS and CDR2 is YYNGEE in the germline V gene. The CDR3 length is 16 residues.

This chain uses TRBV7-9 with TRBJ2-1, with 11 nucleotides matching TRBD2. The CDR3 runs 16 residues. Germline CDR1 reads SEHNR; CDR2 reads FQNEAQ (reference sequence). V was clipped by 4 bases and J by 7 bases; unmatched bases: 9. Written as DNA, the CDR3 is TGTGCCAGCAGCTCCTCTGGGACTAGCGGAGGGAATGAGCAGTTCTTC. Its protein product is CASSSSGTSGGNEQFF. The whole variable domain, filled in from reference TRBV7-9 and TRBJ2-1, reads DTGVSQNPRHKITKRGQNVTFRCDPISEHNRLYWYRQTLGQGPEFLTYFQNEAQLEKSRLLSDRFSAERPKGSFSTLEIQRTEQGDSAMYLCASSSSGTSGGNEQFFGPGTRLTVL.

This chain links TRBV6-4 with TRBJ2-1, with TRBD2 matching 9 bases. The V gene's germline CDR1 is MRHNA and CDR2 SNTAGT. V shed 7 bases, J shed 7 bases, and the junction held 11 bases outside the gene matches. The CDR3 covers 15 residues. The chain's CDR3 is CASTLEAGGRNEQFF. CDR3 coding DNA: TGTGCCAGCACCCTTGAAGCGGGAGGACGAAATGAGCAGTTCTTC.

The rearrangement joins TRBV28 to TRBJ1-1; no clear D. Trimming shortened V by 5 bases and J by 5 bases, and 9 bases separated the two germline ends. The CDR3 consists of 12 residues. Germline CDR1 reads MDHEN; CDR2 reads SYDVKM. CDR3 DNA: TGTGCCAGCAGTCCGCTGAGAACTGAAGCTTTCTTT. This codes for CASSPLRTEAFF.

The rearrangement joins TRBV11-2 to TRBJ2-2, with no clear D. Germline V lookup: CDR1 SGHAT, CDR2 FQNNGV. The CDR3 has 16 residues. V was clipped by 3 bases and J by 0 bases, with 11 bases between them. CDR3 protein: CASSFGIPANTGELFF. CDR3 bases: TGTGCCAGCAGCTTTGGGATACCAGCGAACACCGGGGAGCTGTTTTTT.

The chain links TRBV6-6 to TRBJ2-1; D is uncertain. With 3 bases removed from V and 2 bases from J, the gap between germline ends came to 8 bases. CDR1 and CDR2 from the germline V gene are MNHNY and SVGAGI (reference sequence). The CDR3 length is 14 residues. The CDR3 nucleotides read TGTGCCAGCAGTTATGAGAGGACCTACAATGAGCAGTTCTTC. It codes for CASSYERTYNEQFF.

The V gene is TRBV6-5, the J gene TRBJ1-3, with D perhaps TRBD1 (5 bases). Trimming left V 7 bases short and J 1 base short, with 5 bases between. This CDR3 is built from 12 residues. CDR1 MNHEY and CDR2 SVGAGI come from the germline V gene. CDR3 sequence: CASTGSGNTIYF. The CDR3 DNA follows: TGTGCCAGCACAGGGTCTGGAAACACCATATATTTT.

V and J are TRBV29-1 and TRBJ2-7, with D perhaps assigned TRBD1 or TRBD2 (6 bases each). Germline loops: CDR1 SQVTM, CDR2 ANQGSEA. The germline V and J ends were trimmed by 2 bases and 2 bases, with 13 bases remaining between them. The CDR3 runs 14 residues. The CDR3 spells CSVEYGGPPYEQYF. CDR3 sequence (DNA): TGCAGCGTTGAATATGGGGGGCCCCCCTACGAGCAGTACTTC.